The entry that follows covers one T cell receptor (beta chain) sequence. Antigen unknown. Researchers took RNA transcripts and amplified TCR beta CDR3 regions from them. First-round RT-PCR employed HTBI primers, with a second-round multiplex PCR after it. TCRdb re-called the multiplex PCR reads through MiXCR, storing one row per CDR3 protein. The data show about 740,000 distinct CDR3 sequences, 40% seen once. This record comes from a study of Graves' ophthalmopathy and Graves' hyperthyroidism. For the study at large: Peripheral blood was gathered at first diagnosis, ahead of any treatment whatsoever.

Trimming took off 2 bases at V and 7 bases at J, with 14 bases between the two ends. CDR3 length equals 14 residues. Per the germline V gene, CDR1 is SNHLY and CDR2 is FYNNEI. Study results and caveats: Both a roughly 70% sensitivity and an approximately 77% specificity characterized the model's predictions of ophthalmopathy progression. Blood contained most expanded thyroid clonotypes exceeding 0.001 frequency.

V usage is TRBV2 and J usage is TRBJ2-5; perhaps TRBD1 as D (6 bases). The sequence derives from an adult man with Graves' ophthalmopathy. Material: peripheral blood. The CDR3 region is CASSEWGPSATQYF. The CDR3 coding sequence is TGTGCCAGCAGTGAATGGGGGCCTTCTGCGACCCAGTACTTC.